Below, 30 T cell receptor beta chains from the same sample are listed, as sequenced in a study of cytomegalovirus exposure and HLA in healthy donors. A multiplex PCR was run with 60 Vbeta primers and 13 Jbeta primers. Clones were sequenced by immunoSEQ multiplex PCR, and TCRdb holds only the in-frame ones, with some missing. The sample includes about 160,000 clones, roughly 81% of them seen just once. Sequenced sample: PBMCs. These receptor sequences come from a woman in her fifties or sixties in good health and CMV-seronegative.

In its sample, this clone was seen a few times. This chain uses TRBV7-2 with TRBJ2-1, with 8 positions matching TRBD2. After removal of 1 base from V and 4 bases from J, the junction contained 3 bases not matched to a gene. The CDR3 is 15 amino acids. CDR1 is SGHTA, CDR2 FQGNSA, per germline. The DNA of the CDR3 is TGTGCCAGCAGCTTAGATAGCGGGGCTTACAATGAGCAGTTCTTC. Protein sequence: CASSLDSGAYNEQFF.

J is TRBJ1-4 and V is TRBV25-1; TRBD1 is a possible D gene (5 bases). V lost 4 bases, J lost 0 bases, and 9 bases lay in between. Germline CDR1 and CDR2: MGHDK and SYGVNS. The CDR3 totals 15 residues. The CDR3 nucleotides read TGTGCCAGCAGTGCCCCGGGGGCAACTAATGAAAAACTGTTTTTT. Its translation: CASSAPGATNEKLFF.

This clone was recorded once. The chain links TRBV7-9 to TRBJ1-6, with D possibly matching TRBD1 (5 bases). Germline V CDR1 and CDR2: SEHNR, FQNEAQ (reference sequence). The CDR3 is 15 residues long. V was cut by 1 base and J by 8 bases, with 12 bases left in between. This CDR3 is CASSLGGATDSPLHF. CDR3 nucleotides: TGTGCCAGCAGCTTAGGTGGGGCCACGGATTCACCCCTCCACTTT.

Remarks on this clone: The junction differs from germline at one of its ends, possibly a read error. The V call is TRBV6-1, the J call TRBJ2-3; TRBD1 is a possible D gene (5 bases). Germline V gene sequence: CDR1 MNHNS, CDR2 SASEGT. The CDR3 totals 12 residues. This CDR3 reads CATSRGSDTQYF. The DNA of the CDR3 is TGTGCCACCAGTAGGGGTTCGGATACGCAGTATTTT.

The chain employs TRBV19 and TRBJ2-3, with 14 bases matching TRBD2. This CDR3 region has 14 residues. CDR1 is LNHDA, CDR2 SQIVND, per germline (reference sequence). With 8 bases clipped from V and 3 bases from J, the junction kept 1 base outside the gene matches. Here the CDR3 reads CASRLAGGTDTQYF. The CDR3 DNA reads as TGTGCCAGTCGACTAGCGGGAGGGACAGATACGCAGTATTTT.

The chain is built from TRBV5-1 and TRBJ1-1; 7 nucleotides line up with TRBD1. V was pared by 4 bases and J by 0 bases, with 6 bases of the junction left unmatched. Per germline, CDR1 SGHRS and CDR2 YFSETQ. The CDR3 runs to 15 residues. The CDR3 region has the DNA TGCGCCAGCAGCCCAGGGGGGAACATGAACACTGAAGCTTTCTTT. Translating gives CASSPGGNMNTEAFF.

The rearrangement links TRBV9 to TRBJ1-2; D not certain. The CDR3 runs 14 residues. Per germline, CDR1 SGDLS and CDR2 YYNGEE. Trimming took 0 bases from V and 4 from J, leaving 10 bases between them. The CDR3 DNA sequence: TGTGCCAGCAGCGTAGACGGTGTTACCTATGGCTACACCTTC. It codes for CASSVDGVTYGYTF.

J is TRBJ2-7 and V is TRBV27; D remains ambiguous. Trimming cost V 5 bases and J 0 bases, with 5 bases left between them. The V gene's germline CDR1 is MNHEY and CDR2 SMNVEV (reference sequence). The CDR3 runs to 12 residues. CDR3 bases: TGTGCCAGCAGTGGCAGCTCCTACGAGCAGTACTTC. It specifies CASSGSSYEQYF.

The chain carries TRBV11-2 and TRBJ2-7; 11 bases line up with TRBD2. Losses at the gene ends were 4 bases for V and 3 bases for J; bases not matched to a gene: 8. This CDR3 is built from 16 residues. Germline CDR1 is SGHAT and CDR2 is FQNNGV. The CDR3 reads CASSSLGTSGHYEQYF. The DNA of the CDR3 is TGTGCCAGCAGCTCCCTTGGGACTAGCGGACACTACGAGCAGTACTTC.

This chain connects TRBV6-5 to TRBJ2-3; a weak D match, TRBD1 (5 bases). The CDR3 runs to 15 residues. V was pared by 0 bases and J by 2 bases, with 9 bases between. Germline V gene data show CDR1 as MNHEY and CDR2 as SVGAGI. The chain's CDR3 is CASSYSSRDTDTQYF. The CDR3, as DNA: TGTGCCAGCAGTTACTCGTCCAGGGACACAGATACGCAGTATTTT.

This clone was recorded only once. The chain couples TRBV18 to TRBJ2-1, with a tentative D call TRBD2 (5 bases). This CDR3 contains 14 residues. The germline V and J ends were trimmed by 3 bases and 5 bases, with 11 bases remaining between them. Germline assignment: CDR1 KGHSH and CDR2 LQKENI. CDR3 protein: CASSPGKLNNEQFF. As DNA, the CDR3 is TGTGCCAGCTCACCCGGGAAACTCAACAATGAGCAGTTCTTC.

The chain is built from TRBV5-4 and TRBJ2-7; TRBD2 matches 7 bases. V was clipped by 2 bases and J by 6 bases; unmatched bases: 8. Germline CDR1 and CDR2: SGHNT and YYREEE (reference sequence). The CDR3 has 14 residues. The CDR3 loop is CASSFVGGPLEQYF. The CDR3 DNA reads TGTGCCAGCAGCTTTGTGGGAGGGCCCCTCGAGCAGTACTTC.

This clone was picked up a small number of times. This chain uses TRBV5-6 with TRBJ1-1; D not certain. V was trimmed by 4 bases and J by 3 bases, leaving 10 bases between them. The germline V gene encodes CDR1 SGHDT and CDR2 YYEEEE. This CDR3 spans 13 amino acids. The CDR3 sequence: CASSPFPDTEAFF. CDR3 in DNA: TGTGCCAGCAGCCCTTTCCCTGACACTGAAGCTTTCTTT.

CDR3 bases: TGTGCCAGCAGCTTAGCGGTTTTAGGGAGGGGAGGGCAAGAGACCCAGTACTTC. Translating it yields CASSLAVLGRGGQETQYF. This chain connects TRBV7-2 to TRBJ2-5; 7 positions match TRBD2. Germline CDR1 and CDR2: SGHTA and FQGNSA. Trimming at V came to 0 bases and at J to 2 bases, leaving 12 bases not matched to a gene. The CDR3 length is 18 residues. Supplemented by reference TRBV7-2 and TRBJ2-5, the full variable domain reads GAGVSQSPSNKVTEKGKDVELRCDPISGHTALYWYRQSLGQGLEFLIYFQGNSAPDKSGLPSDRFSAERTGGSVSTLTIQRTQQEDSAVYLCASSLAVLGRGGQETQYFGPGTRLLVL.

This clone was detected once. The chain has TRBV5-5 and TRBJ1-5; 7 nucleotides line up with TRBD1. Trimming took 2 bases from V and 3 from J; bases not matched to a gene: 2. The CDR3 has 14 amino acids. Germline V gives CDR1 SGHKS, CDR2 YYEKEE (reference sequence). The DNA for the CDR3 is TGTGCCAGCAGCTTTCAGGGGGTCAATCAGCCCCAGCATTTT. This sequence encodes CASSFQGVNQPQHF.

The rearrangement links TRBV5-3 to TRBJ2-2; the match to TRBD2 covers 10 bases. TRBV5-3 qualifies as an ORF whose function is uncertain. The V segment lost 0 bases and the J segment 5 bases; nucleotides outside the gene matches: 7. The CDR3 has 17 amino acids. The CDR3 here is CARSLGASGRGTGELFF. DNA of the CDR3: TGTGCCAGAAGCTTGGGCGCTAGCGGGAGAGGGACCGGGGAGCTGTTTTTT.

This clone was observed once. The chain carries TRBV2 and TRBJ1-1; D possibly corresponds to TRBD1 (5 bases). The CDR3 consists of 14 residues. Looked up from germline, CDR1 is SNHLY and CDR2 is FYNNEI. Between the trimmed V and J ends, which lost 6 bases and 1 base, there was a span of 12 bases. CDR3 amino acids: CASRPTGGNTEAFF. CDR3 nucleotide sequence: TGTGCCAGCAGGCCGACGGGGGGGAACACTGAAGCTTTCTTT. The full variable domain, completed using reference TRBV2 and TRBJ1-1, is EPEVTQTPSHQVTQMGQEVILRCVPISNHLYFYWYRQILGQKVEFLVSFYNNEISEKSEIFDDQFSVERPDGSNFTLKIRSTKLEDSAMYFCASRPTGGNTEAFFGQGTRLTVV.

The table lists this clone with a count of one. V usage is TRBV7-9 and J usage is TRBJ2-1; 10 bases fit TRBD2. The CDR3 length is 18 residues. Per germline, CDR1 SEHNR and CDR2 FQNEAQ (reference sequence). The ends lost 5 bases at V and 4 bases at J; junction bases unmatched: 14. The CDR3 nucleotides are TGTGCCAGCAGCCTTTACTATGCCGGGACTAGCGCTTACAATGAGCAGTTCTTC. The encoded protein is CASSLYYAGTSAYNEQFF.

As regards this clone: The sample has other DNA sequences that encode this CDR3 too. The rearrangement joins TRBV7-9 to TRBJ2-3; unclear D gene. Germline CDR1 reads SEHNR; CDR2 reads FQNEAQ (reference sequence). V lost 1 base and J lost 0, with 8 bases in between. The CDR3 runs to 15 residues. CDR3 in DNA: TGTGCCAGCAGCTTAGGCGGTACTAGCACAGATACGCAGTATTTT. This sequence encodes CASSLGGTSTDTQYF.

The gene calls are TRBV7-6 and TRBJ2-5; TRBD2 aligns across 8 bases. There are 15 residues in the CDR3. The germline V gene encodes CDR1 SGHVS and CDR2 FNYEAQ. The V and J ends lost 5 bases and 5 bases, in that order; junction bases with no gene match: 10. DNA of the CDR3: TGTGCCAGCAGCCGGATAGCGGGGCCCGGGGAGACCCAGTACTTC. Its translation is CASSRIAGPGETQYF.

The J gene is TRBJ1-1, the V gene TRBV19; 9 bases are a match to TRBD1. Germline assignment: CDR1 LNHDA and CDR2 SQIVND (reference sequence). This CDR3 contains 13 residues. V dropped 10 bases and J dropped 5; count of bases not matched to a gene: 8. The CDR3 DNA is TGTGCCACCAAGGACAGGGGTATAACTGAAGCTTTCTTT. Translated: CATKDRGITEAFF.

The chain uses TRBV30 and TRBJ2-5; 15 nucleotides agree with TRBD2. This CDR3 contains 13 residues. From germline, CDR1 is GTSNPN and CDR2 SVGIG (reference sequence). Germline trimming cut 5 bases from V and 5 bases from J; bases unmatched to any gene: 0. The CDR3 bases are TGTGCCTGGGGACTAGCGGGAGGGGAGACCCAGTACTTC. Amino acids: CAWGLAGGETQYF.

This chain uses TRBV19 with TRBJ2-7; TRBD1 aligns across 7 bases. The CDR3 length is 14 residues. The germline V gene has CDR1 LNHDA and CDR2 SQIVND (reference sequence). V dropped 5 bases and J dropped 4; count of bases not matched to a gene: 8. The CDR3 sequence is CASSPGQDTYEQYF. In DNA form, the CDR3 reads TGTGCCAGTAGTCCCGGACAGGATACTTACGAGCAGTACTTC.

The genes are TRBV19 and TRBJ1-1; a possible D gene is TRBD1 (5 bases). V was cut by 5 bases and J by 4 bases, with 8 bases left in between. The CDR3 is 12 amino acids. Germline CDR1 LNHDA, CDR2 SQIVND (reference sequence). The CDR3: CASSQGSTEAFF. CDR3 coding DNA: TGTGCCAGTAGTCAGGGTAGCACTGAAGCTTTCTTT.

This clone was picked up a small number of times. The chain links TRBV2 to TRBJ2-5; no reliable D call. Germline values: CDR1 SNHLY, CDR2 FYNNEI. The CDR3 spans 13 residues. V was pared by 7 bases and J by 1 base, with 10 bases between. In DNA, the CDR3 is TGTGCCAGCAACAGTCTCGTCCAAGAGACCCAGTACTTC. Residues: CASNSLVQETQYF.

Comment on this clone: Other DNA sequences from this sample encode an identical CDR3 as well. The rearrangement joins TRBV28 to TRBJ2-7, with 7 bases matching TRBD2. From germline, CDR1 is MDHEN and CDR2 SYDVKM. The junction had 1 base not matched to a gene; V was cut back by 3 bases and J by 2 bases. The CDR3 is 13 amino acids. CDR3 amino acids: CASSFGGTYEQYF. The CDR3 nucleotides are TGTGCCAGCAGTTTCGGGGGGACCTACGAGCAGTACTTC.

Comment on this clone: Sequence at one end of the junction differs from germline and may be a read error. The chain joins TRBV7-9 to TRBJ1-3, with D uncertain. CDR1 and CDR2 (germline): SEHNR, FQNEAQ (reference sequence). CDR3 length: 16 amino acids. The CDR3 spells CANSSPVEGSGNTIYF. The CDR3 nucleotides read TGTGCCAACAGCTCCCCAGTGGAGGGCAGTGGAAACACCATATATTTT.

This clone has a handful of counts. V is TRBV28 and J is TRBJ2-7; TRBD2 matches 8 bases. The V and J ends lost 8 bases and 6 bases, in that order; junction bases with no gene match: 9. The germline V gene has CDR1 MDHEN and CDR2 SYDVKM. CDR3 length: 13 residues. The CDR3 bases are TGTGCCAGCGGCCTTGCGGGAGGCCCCGAGCAGTACTTC. It yields the protein CASGLAGGPEQYF.

V and J are TRBV2 and TRBJ1-2, with 8 positions matching TRBD1. Losses at the gene ends were 2 bases for V and 7 bases for J; bases not matched to a gene: 12. The CDR3 totals 16 residues. The germline V gene encodes CDR1 SNHLY and CDR2 FYNNEI. CDR3 protein: CASSETTGDLEGGYTF. The CDR3 DNA is TGTGCCAGCAGTGAAACGACAGGGGACTTGGAAGGTGGCTACACCTTC. Together with reference TRBV2 and TRBJ1-2, the CDR3 gives the full variable domain: EPEVTQTPSHQVTQMGQEVILRCVPISNHLYFYWYRQILGQKVEFLVSFYNNEISEKSEIFDDQFSVERPDGSNFTLKIRSTKLEDSAMYFCASSETTGDLEGGYTFGSGTRLTVV.

The chain employs TRBV29-1 and TRBJ1-1, with D tentatively TRBD1 (6 bases). The CDR3 sequence is 13 residues long. The germline V and J ends were trimmed by 0 bases and 7 bases, with 12 bases remaining between them. CDR1 is SQVTM and CDR2 is ANQGSEA in the germline V gene. The CDR3 bases are TGCAGCGTTGAAGAGGGGCAGGGGTATGAAGCTTTCTTT. Translated: CSVEEGQGYEAFF.